A single sample gave rise to the 5 T cell receptor beta chains below, sequenced in a study of blood T cell repertoires in COVID-19. The method was immunoSEQ multiplex PCR; TCRdb's version includes in-frame clones alone and lacks a portion of them. The data show some 320,000 clones, 70% to 90% seen once. Sequencing used peripheral blood. These receptors all come from a human donor in a cohort sampled during active COVID-19.

The chain is built from TRBV29-1 and TRBJ2-1; 7 positions match TRBD1. Germline V gene data show CDR1 as SQVTM and CDR2 as ANQGSEA. The CDR3 extends over 14 amino acids. J was trimmed by 0 bases and V by 6 bases; bases with no gene match: 5. The CDR3 here is CSVGQRSSYNEQFF. Here the CDR3 DNA reads TGCAGCGTGGGACAGCGAAGCTCCTACAATGAGCAGTTCTTC.

V gene TRBV24-1 combines with J gene TRBJ2-1; the D gene is possibly TRBD1 (6 bases). The CDR3 loop spans 12 amino acids. Trimming stripped 4 bases from V and 9 bases from J, with 9 bases between. Germline V lookup: CDR1 KGHDR, CDR2 SFDVKD. CDR3 in DNA: TGTGCCACCAGTGAGGGACAAGGTGAGCAGTTCTTC. The encoded protein is CATSEGQGEQFF.

This rearrangement joins TRBV5-1 to TRBJ1-1; the D gene is possibly TRBD1 (6 bases). V lost 0 bases and J 1 base, leaving 10 bases between the germline ends. This CDR3 spans 15 amino acids. CDR1 and CDR2 from the germline V gene are SGHRS and YFSETQ. CDR3 nucleotides: TGCGCCAGCAGCTTGGCGAACAGGGCGAACACTGAAGCTTTCTTT. Translated, it gives CASSLANRANTEAFF.

The chain couples TRBV6-5 to TRBJ1-6, with 10 bases matching TRBD1. This CDR3 has 15 residues. The V segment lost 0 bases and the J segment 10 bases; nucleotides outside the gene matches: 3. CDR1 is MNHEY and CDR2 is SVGAGI in the germline V gene. CDR3 sequence: CASSYSGTGASPLHF. DNA for the CDR3: TGTGCCAGCAGTTACTCCGGGACAGGGGCCTCACCCCTCCACTTT.

The rearrangement uses TRBV7-9 and TRBJ2-5, with a tentative D call TRBD1 (6 bases). V shed 5 bases and J shed 0 bases, with 10 bases lying between them. Germline CDR1 reads SEHNR; CDR2 reads FQNEAQ (reference sequence). CDR3 length: 14 amino acids. CDR3 coding DNA: TGTGCCAGCAGCCAACAGGGCTACCAAGAGACCCAGTACTTC. Protein product: CASSQQGYQETQYF.